Sequencing of this T cell receptor beta chain was carried out in a study of CD8+ T cells in alopecia areata. Study in general: Treated patients were given 5 to 10 mg oral tofacitinib twice daily.

Treatment meaning: oral pan-JAK inhibitor, 5-10 mg twice daily. RNA extraction and reverse transcription yielded cDNA as sequencing template. Profiled with immunoSEQ multiplex PCR; TCRdb holds only in-frame clones, not every one. The sample comprises around 190,000 clones, under 70% of which are singletons, and 4% to 4.5% rests with the top ten. The sequences come from CD4+ T cells sorted from blood, collected at week 4, from a patient treated with tofacitinib. The source of this sequence is a human donor with alopecia areata.

CDR3: CASSLRQPMNTEAFF. DNA for the CDR3: TGTGCCAGCAGCCTCCGGCAGCCTATGAACACTGAAGCTTTCTTT. The J gene is TRBJ1-1, the V gene TRBV6-6; unclear D gene. V gave up 6 bases and J gave up 0 bases, with 14 bases separating them. Germline lookup yields CDR1 MNHNY and CDR2 SVGAGI (reference sequence). This CDR3 region has 15 residues.